This TCR beta chain appears in the sequencing data of a study of cytomegalovirus exposure and HLA in healthy donors. Healthy individuals who donated bone marrow served as the donors. On this clone: The antigen is not known.

Overall study results and limits: Reports indicate that TCR beta sequences accurately predicted the HLA-A and HLA-B alleles of most subjects. Data from an earlier analysis indicated that most TCR beta V segments were productive either about 87% or about 30% of the time.

Per the germline V gene, CDR1 is PRHDT and CDR2 is FYEKMQ (reference sequence). Trimming took 4 bases from V and 8 from J, leaving 11 bases between them. This CDR3 comprises 12 residues. 13 Jbeta primers and 60 Vbeta primers were used for the PCR. Clones were sequenced by immunoSEQ multiplex PCR, and TCRdb holds only the in-frame ones, with some missing. Here the sample spans 65,000 to 95,000 clones, about 80% being singletons. The material sequenced was PBMCs. This clonotype was obtained from a man aged 45-65 years in good health and CMV-seronegative. V usage is TRBV13 and J usage is TRBJ1-1; no clear D gene. DNA of the CDR3: TGTGCCAGCAGCTCATTAGGGAGGGAAGCTTTCTTT. As protein: CASSSLGREAFF.